One and the same sample provided the 21 T cell receptor beta chains below, sequenced in a study of blood T cells in healthy people across ages. Together with a sample-barcoded 5' primer, a J-beta primer mix was included in a second PCR lasting about 7 to 12 cycles. Each CDR3 protein gets one entry after TCRdb re-called the 5' RACE reads with MiXCR. This sample has approximately 900,000 distinct CDR3 sequences, with 29% found just once. These records were also assigned to another study, of T cells of mothers and their children.

Sequencing input: blood. The receptors come from a woman aged 40 to 50 in good health.

This clonotype was counted only a few times. The chain uses TRBV20-1 and TRBJ2-1; D is possibly TRBD2 (5 bases). The V end lost 1 base, the J end lost 3 bases, and 13 bases lay between the germline ends. Germline V CDR1 and CDR2: DFQATT, SNEGSKA (reference sequence). The CDR3 has 15 amino acids. CDR3 protein: CSARGGSKHYNEQFF. The CDR3, as DNA: TGCAGTGCTAGAGGAGGGTCAAAGCACTACAATGAGCAGTTCTTC.

The chain couples TRBV12-3 or TRBV12-4 to TRBJ2-4; possible D gene TRBD2, 5 bases. CDR3 length equals 17 residues. Trimming removed 3 bases at V and 0 bases at J, with 15 bases between. CDR3 sequence: CASSFHKSGPAKNIQYF. CDR3 DNA sequence: TGTGCCAGCAGTTTCCATAAAAGCGGTCCAGCCAAAAACATTCAGTACTTC.

This clonotype was seen ten or more times. V and J are TRBV7-9 and TRBJ2-5, with D hard to call. The V gene lost 5 bases and the J gene lost 7 bases, with 8 bases spanning the gap. This CDR3 has 11 amino acids. The germline CDR1 and CDR2 sequences are SEHNR and FQNEAQ (reference sequence). The CDR3 region is CASSPWGTQYF. CDR3 bases: TGTGCCAGCAGCCCTTGGGGGACCCAGTACTTC.

This clonotype has just one count. This may be a read error, as it is one base from a much larger clone. This chain joins TRBV12-3 or TRBV12-4 and TRBJ1-6; no clear D gene. This CDR3 comprises 14 residues. This chain's CDR3 is CASSLPGRHSPLYF. The CDR3 DNA follows: TGTGCCAGCAGCTTACCAGGTCGTCATTCACCCCTCTACTTT.

About this clonotype itself: Sequence at one end of the junction differs from germline and may be a read error. The chain carries TRBV15 and TRBJ1-2; possible D gene TRBD1, 6 bases. This CDR3 has 13 residues. CDR1 and CDR2 (germline): LNHNV, YYDKDF (reference sequence). This chain's CDR3 is CAASRGGGYGYTF. The CDR3 nucleotides are TGTGCCGCCAGCAGAGGGGGGGGCTATGGCTACACCTTC.

This clonotype was recorded many times. The V and J genes are TRBV11-2 and TRBJ2-7; TRBD1 is a possible D gene (5 bases). Trimming shortened V by 1 base and J by 4 bases, and 8 bases separated the two germline ends. The CDR3 is made up of 13 amino acids. Germline V gene data show CDR1 as SGHAT and CDR2 as FQNNGV. In DNA form, the CDR3 reads TGTGCCAGCAGCTTAGTTTCAGGGTACGAGCAGTACTTC. As protein: CASSLVSGYEQYF.

This clonotype appeared many times. This chain uses TRBV6-2 or TRBV6-3 with TRBJ2-1; possibly TRBD1 for D (6 bases). Trimming took off 1 base at V and 5 bases at J, with 6 bases between the two ends. The CDR3 runs 13 residues. Per germline, CDR1 MNHEY and CDR2 SVGEGT. The CDR3: CASSYYRDNEQFF. DNA of the CDR3: TGTGCCAGCAGTTACTACAGGGACAATGAGCAGTTCTTC.

The V gene is TRBV5-1, the J gene TRBJ2-1; either TRBD1 or TRBD2 may supply D (5 bases each). The V gene's germline CDR1 is SGHRS and CDR2 YFSETQ. V dropped 3 bases and J dropped 15 bases, with 16 bases sitting between them. The CDR3 loop spans 12 amino acids. CDR3 DNA: TGCGCCAGCAGCTCCAGGGAGTCGCCCGCGTTCTTC. It yields the protein CASSSRESPAFF.

This clonotype was counted a few times. The chain recombines TRBV6-5 with TRBJ2-5, with TRBD1 matching over 7 bases. This CDR3 is built from 15 residues. Trimming took 2 bases from V and 2 from J; bases not matched to a gene: 5. Germline lookup yields CDR1 MNHEY and CDR2 SVGAGI. The CDR3 region is CASSYDRAHQETQYF. CDR3 nucleotides: TGTGCCAGCAGTTACGACAGGGCCCATCAAGAGACCCAGTACTTC.

About this clonotype itself: Since a much larger clone is just one base distant, this may be a read error. The chain employs TRBV7-9 and TRBJ2-7; unclear D gene. This CDR3 is 11 amino acids long. The germline CDR1 and CDR2 sequences are SEHNR and FQNEAQ (reference sequence). The DNA for the CDR3 is TGTACCAGCAGCTCTTTAGACGAGCAGTACTTC. Protein sequence: CTSSSLDEQYF.

This clonotype was seen many times. This rearrangement joins TRBV10-3 to TRBJ2-7; D ambiguous. Germline V lookup: CDR1 ENHRY, CDR2 SYGVKD. Trimming stripped 6 bases from V and 2 bases from J, with 11 bases between. The CDR3 covers 13 residues. CDR3 region: CAIRYSDTYEQYF. The CDR3 DNA is TGTGCCATCAGGTACAGCGATACCTACGAGCAGTACTTC.

For this clonotype: A single base separates this from a much larger clone, so it may be a read error. The CDR3 reads CASSLLVGEIYEQFF. DNA for the CDR3: TGTGCCAGCAGCCTGCTAGTGGGGGAGATATATGAGCAGTTCTTC. This sequence joins TRBV7-3 and TRBJ2-1; D is possibly TRBD1 or TRBD2 (5 bases each). This CDR3 is 15 amino acids long. The V end was cut by 5 bases, the J end by 8 bases, with 19 bases between. CDR1 and CDR2 from the germline V gene are SGHTA and FQGTGA.

This clonotype turned up a few times. The V gene is TRBV7-3, the J gene TRBJ1-6; TRBD1 might be the D (5 bases). The germline gives CDR1 SGHTA, CDR2 FQGTGA. This CDR3 is 16 amino acids long. Trimming took 1 base from V and 3 from J, leaving 10 bases between them. CDR3 sequence: CASSLKGDGYNSPLHF. In DNA form, the CDR3 reads TGTGCCAGCAGCTTAAAAGGGGACGGCTATAATTCACCCCTCCACTTT.

The CDR3, as DNA: TGTGCCAGCAGTTATATGAGGGGCTCCGAGCAGTACTTC. This gives the protein CASSYMRGSEQYF. The chain links TRBV6-2 or TRBV6-3 to TRBJ2-7; D may correspond to TRBD1 or TRBD2 (5 bases each). CDR1 and CDR2 (germline): MNHEY, SVGEGT. The V gene lost 3 bases and the J gene lost 6 bases, with 12 bases spanning the gap. The CDR3 is made up of 13 amino acids.

This clonotype was counted ten times or more. This chain uses TRBV3-1 with TRBJ2-5; D might be TRBD1 (5 bases). Trimming took off 4 bases at V and 2 bases at J, with 14 bases between the two ends. The V gene's germline CDR1 is LGHDT and CDR2 YNNKEL (reference sequence). The CDR3 extends over 15 amino acids. DNA of the CDR3: TGTGCCAGCAGCCTGCGACAGAATTTACAAGAGACCCAGTACTTC. Translated: CASSLRQNLQETQYF.

This clonotype is labeled medium-sized. The V gene is TRBV4-3, the J gene TRBJ2-7; TRBD1 or TRBD2 may be the D gene (5 bases each). The CDR3 has 16 amino acids. Trimming pared 0 bases from V and 1 base from J, leaving 13 bases between. Germline CDR1 is LGHNA and CDR2 is YSLEER. The CDR3 reads CASSQDHGDHSYEQYF. In DNA, the CDR3 is TGCGCCAGCAGCCAAGACCACGGGGACCATTCCTACGAGCAGTACTTC.

There are a few counts of this clonotype. The V call is TRBV5-6, the J call TRBJ1-1; D is perhaps TRBD1 (6 bases). V lost 4 bases, J lost 6 bases, and 25 bases lay in between. The CDR3 runs 17 residues. From germline, CDR1 is SGHDT and CDR2 YYEEEE. Here the CDR3 reads CASSPYLQGPGRPEAFF. The CDR3, as DNA: TGTGCCAGCAGCCCATACCTGCAGGGGCCCGGTCGCCCTGAAGCTTTCTTT.

The CDR3 reads CSARGGPGTNPISTDTQYF. CDR3 nucleotide sequence: TGCAGTGCTAGAGGAGGACCCGGGACTAACCCCATAAGCACAGATACGCAGTATTTT. V usage is TRBV20-1 and J usage is TRBJ2-3; 7 nucleotides agree with TRBD2. CDR3 size: 19 residues. Per germline, CDR1 DFQATT and CDR2 SNEGSKA (reference sequence). Trimming removed 1 base from V and 0 bases from J; junction bases left unmatched: 16.

V is TRBV20-1 and J is TRBJ1-3; D may be TRBD1 (6 bases). Trimming pared 2 bases from V and 0 bases from J, leaving 14 bases between. The CDR3 is 16 residues long. Looked up from germline, CDR1 is DFQATT and CDR2 is SNEGSKA (reference sequence). CDR3 protein: CSARRGEYPSGNTIYF. The CDR3 DNA reads TGCAGTGCTAGAAGGGGGGAGTACCCCTCTGGAAACACCATATATTTT.

The V gene is TRBV18, the J gene TRBJ1-6, with D tentatively TRBD1 (5 bases). The CDR3 is 15 amino acids. From germline, CDR1 is KGHSH and CDR2 LQKENI. The ends were cut back, 3 bases at V and 7 bases at J, with 13 bases in the middle. The CDR3 DNA reads TGTGCCAGCTCACCGCATCCAGGGCAGAATTCACCCCTCCACTTT. This translates into CASSPHPGQNSPLHF.

The V call is TRBV4-3, the J call TRBJ2-7; possibly TRBD1 for D (5 bases). V was clipped by 0 bases and J by 2 bases, with 11 bases between them. Germline V gene lookup returns CDR1 LGHNA and CDR2 YSLEER. The CDR3 has 15 residues. The DNA for the CDR3 is TGCGCCAGCAGCCAAGAAACAGGAGAGACCTACGAGCAGTACTTC. Amino acid sequence: CASSQETGETYEQYF.